This is a list of T cell receptor beta chains from one sample in a study of read filtering for tumor transcriptome and immune sequencing. From the reads, TCRdb called clonotypes with MiXCR, one entry per CDR3 protein. The repertoire holds some 120,000 distinct CDR3 sequences, with roughly 13% as singletons. The sample consisted of a population of CD138-negative cells sorted from bone marrow. All receptors derive from a donor aged 40 or over with multiple myeloma. CDR3s leave out the opening cysteine and the closing phenylalanine or tryptophan. Not all rows give a size; the values are once, few, many and, for expanded clones, a class.

CDR3aa: ASSRDNSPLH; len: 10; abundance: .; v_gene: TRBV7-9
CDR3aa: AISARAEETQY; len: 11; abundance: many; v_gene: TRBV10-3
CDR3aa: ASRPWDVLSGNTIY; len: 14; abundance: many; v_gene: TRBV12-3/TRBV12-4
CDR3aa: SATLPYRDRGYNEQF; len: 15; abundance: many; v_gene: TRBV20-1
CDR3aa: ASSLELVGGNSNRPQH; len: 16; abundance: .; v_gene: TRBV7-2
CDR3aa: SVEDWGGLQY; len: 10; abundance: .; v_gene: TRBV29-1
CDR3aa: ASSQDRGVNEQF; len: 12; abundance: many; v_gene: TRBV5-1
CDR3aa: ASSLSAVANGELF; len: 13; abundance: many; v_gene: TRBV5-1
CDR3aa: ASGQGRRHDTQY; len: 12; abundance: many; v_gene: TRBV19
CDR3aa: ASNPQGLAGANTGELF; len: 16; abundance: .; v_gene: TRBV6-2/TRBV6-3